This T cell receptor beta chain is drawn from a study of T cells in localized non-small cell lung cancer. Germline V gene lookup returns CDR1 KGHSH and CDR2 LQKENI. The CDR3 consists of 14 residues. Between the trimmed V and J ends, which lost 5 bases and 7 bases, there was a span of 12 bases. TCRdb's table, derived via immunoSEQ multiplex PCR, lists solely in-frame clones and lacks some. The table lists roughly 72,000 clones, 86% of them singletons, with less than 25% in the top ten. Sample: peripheral blood, taken before any cancer treatment. The clonotype was recovered from a male donor aged 60 or over with stage III squamous cell lung carcinoma. V usage is TRBV18 and J usage is TRBJ1-6; D remains unclear. DNA of the CDR3: TGTGCCAGCTCAAGGGAGGCTTGGAATTCACCCCTCCACTTT. Protein: CASSREAWNSPLHF.